The 13 T cell receptor beta chains below were found in one sample sequenced in a study of blood T cell repertoires in COVID-19. The protocol was immunoSEQ multiplex PCR, while the TCRdb copy is restricted to in-frame clones and leaves out a portion. The sample has 200,000 to 250,000 clones, 65% to 90% seen once; the top ten hold approximately 1.6%. Sequencing was done on a sample of PBMCs or T cells enriched from blood (not recorded which). These TCRs come from a man aged 40-55 years who had recovered from COVID-19.

This chain connects TRBV19 to TRBJ2-2; D remains ambiguous. Germline loops: CDR1 LNHDA, CDR2 SQIVND (reference sequence). CDR3 length equals 14 residues. V lost 3 bases and J 5 bases, leaving 10 bases between the germline ends. CDR3 region: CASSIASETGELFF. The CDR3 DNA reads as TGTGCCAGTAGTATCGCTTCGGAGACCGGGGAGCTGTTTTTT.

The chain carries TRBV9 and TRBJ2-1; D may be TRBD1 (5 bases). The CDR3 is 14 amino acids. Per germline, CDR1 SGDLS and CDR2 YYNGEE. The V and J ends lost 5 bases and 3 bases respectively, with 12 bases between them. The CDR3 DNA reads as TGTGCCAGCAGTCTGGGTAGGGGCTACAATGAGCAGTTCTTC. Protein: CASSLGRGYNEQFF.

This sequence joins TRBV19 and TRBJ1-3; D unclear. Germline V CDR1 and CDR2: LNHDA, SQIVND (reference sequence). Trimming removed 5 bases at V and 3 bases at J, with 11 bases between. This CDR3 has 14 residues. The CDR3, as DNA: TGTGCCAGTAGTTCGCAGTCAGATGGAAACACCATATATTTT. Translating gives CASSSQSDGNTIYF. Looking up the rest from reference TRBV19 and TRBJ1-3 gives the full variable domain: DGGITQSPKYLFRKEGQNVTLSCEQNLNHDAMYWYRQDPGQGLRLIYYSQIVNDFQKGDIAEGYSVSREKKESFPLTVTSAQKNPTAFYLCASSSQSDGNTIYFGEGSWLTVV.

J is TRBJ2-1 and V is TRBV19, with 14 bases identical to TRBD2. The V segment lost 6 bases and the J segment 2 bases; nucleotides outside the gene matches: 12. CDR3 size: 19 residues. Per germline, CDR1 LNHDA and CDR2 SQIVND (reference sequence). DNA for the CDR3: TGTGCCAGTAGCGTGGGACTAGCGGGAGCGGGGCCCACCTACAATGAGCAGTTCTTC. Encoded protein: CASSVGLAGAGPTYNEQFF.

The chain employs TRBV28 and TRBJ1-5; TRBD1 agrees at 8 bases. The germline gives CDR1 MDHEN, CDR2 SYDVKM. The CDR3 is made up of 14 amino acids. With V trimmed by 8 bases and J by 2 bases, 5 bases remained unmatched. The CDR3 nucleotides are TGTGCCAGCGGGCCGGGACAGGGCAATCAGCCCCAGCATTTT. This translates into CASGPGQGNQPQHF.

The rearrangement links TRBV6-5 to TRBJ1-5, with TRBD1 identical over 11 bases. CDR1 is MNHEY and CDR2 is SVGAGI in the germline V gene. The CDR3 loop spans 16 amino acids. V lost 4 bases to trimming and J lost 3 bases; unmatched junction nucleotides: 5. In DNA, the CDR3 is TGTGCCAGCAGTTCCTGGACAGGGGGCTCCAATCAGCCCCAGCATTTT. This translates into CASSSWTGGSNQPQHF.

The CDR3 loop reads CASSQTEGYTF. The CDR3 DNA is TGTGCCAGCAGCCAAACGGAGGGCTACACCTTC. The chain links TRBV6-2 or TRBV6-3 to TRBJ1-2; no firm D call. Germline V lookup: CDR1 MNHEY, CDR2 SVGEGT. Trimming removed 6 bases from V and 8 bases from J, with 10 bases in between. The length of the CDR3 is 11 residues.

V and J are TRBV15 and TRBJ1-3; D call uncertain. Per germline, CDR1 LNHNV and CDR2 YYDKDF (reference sequence). This CDR3 is built from 15 residues. With 0 bases removed from V and 0 bases from J, the gap between germline ends came to 6 bases. The CDR3 spells CATSRDNFSGNTIYF. The CDR3 DNA reads TGTGCCACCAGCAGAGATAACTTCTCTGGAAACACCATATATTTT.

The genes are TRBV2 and TRBJ2-4; 7 bases agree with TRBD1. After removal of 1 base from V and 0 bases from J, the junction contained 6 bases not matched to a gene. Per the germline V gene, CDR1 is SNHLY and CDR2 is FYNNEI. This CDR3 is 17 amino acids long. The CDR3 is CASSEGVDRLAKNIQYF. The CDR3 bases are TGTGCCAGCAGTGAAGGAGTGGACAGGTTAGCCAAAAACATTCAGTACTTC.

The CDR3 is CASSENTGFSYEQYF. DNA for the CDR3: TGTGCCAGCAGTGAGAATACAGGGTTTAGCTACGAGCAGTACTTC. This rearrangement joins TRBV6-1 to TRBJ2-7; D may be TRBD1 (6 bases). CDR1 is MNHNS, CDR2 SASEGT, per germline. Trimming shortened V by 3 bases and J by 3 bases, and 15 bases separated the two germline ends. CDR3 size: 15 residues.

This chain links TRBV27 with TRBJ1-2; the match to TRBD1 covers 8 bases. CDR1 and CDR2 (germline): MNHEY, SMNVEV (reference sequence). The CDR3 has 14 amino acids. V trimming: 6 bases; J trimming: 7 bases; junction bases outside the gene matches: 10. This CDR3 reads CASSYGGTGLGYTF. The CDR3 DNA follows: TGTGCCAGCAGCTACGGAGGGACAGGCCTTGGCTACACCTTC.

V is TRBV18 and J is TRBJ1-1, with 8 bases fitting TRBD1. V trimming: 3 bases; J trimming: 7 bases; junction bases outside the gene matches: 7. The CDR3 contains 14 residues. The V gene's germline CDR1 is KGHSH and CDR2 LQKENI. The CDR3 loop reads CASSPINRGGEAFF. The CDR3 coding sequence is TGTGCCAGCTCACCCATAAACAGGGGGGGTGAAGCTTTCTTT.

This chain links TRBV12-3 or TRBV12-4 with TRBJ1-5; the D is unclear. V was clipped by 3 bases and J by 3 bases, with 6 bases between them. This CDR3 spans 13 amino acids. Written as DNA, the CDR3 is TGTGCCAGCAGTTTGACTACCAATCAGCCCCAGCATTTT. It translates to CASSLTTNQPQHF.